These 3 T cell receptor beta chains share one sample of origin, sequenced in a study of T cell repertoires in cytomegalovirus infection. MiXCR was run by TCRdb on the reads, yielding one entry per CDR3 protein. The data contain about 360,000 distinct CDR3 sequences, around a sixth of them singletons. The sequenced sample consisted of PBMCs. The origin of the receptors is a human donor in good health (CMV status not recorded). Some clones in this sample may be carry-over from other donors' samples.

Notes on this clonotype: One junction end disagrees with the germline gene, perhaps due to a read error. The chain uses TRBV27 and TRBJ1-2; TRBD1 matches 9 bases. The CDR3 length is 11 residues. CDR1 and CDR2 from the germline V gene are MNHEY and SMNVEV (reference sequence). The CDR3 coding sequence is TGTGCCAGCAGTTTAGTGATGACAGGGGGCTTC. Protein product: CASSLVMTGGF.

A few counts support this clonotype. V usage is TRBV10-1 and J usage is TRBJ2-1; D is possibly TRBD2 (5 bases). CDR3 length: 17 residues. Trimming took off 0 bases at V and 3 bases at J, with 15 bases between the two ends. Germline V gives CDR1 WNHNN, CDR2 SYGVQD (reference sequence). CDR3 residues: CASSESGLTRGYNEQFF. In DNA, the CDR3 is TGCGCCAGCAGTGAGTCGGGCCTTACTCGGGGCTACAATGAGCAGTTCTTC.

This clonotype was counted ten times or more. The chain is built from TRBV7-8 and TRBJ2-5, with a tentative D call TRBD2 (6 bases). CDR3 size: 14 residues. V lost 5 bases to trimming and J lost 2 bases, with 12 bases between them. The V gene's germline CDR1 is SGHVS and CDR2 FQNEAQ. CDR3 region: CASSTRDLQETQYF. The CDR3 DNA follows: TGTGCCAGCAGCACTCGGGACTTGCAAGAGACCCAGTACTTC.